The rows below give T cell receptor beta chains drawn from one sample of a study of naive CD8 T cells in extremely preterm neonates. Repertoires were generated with immunoSEQ multiplex PCR, while TCRdb's copy carries only in-frame clones and drops some. The table includes around 4,000 clones, about 97% detected once. Sample: naive CD8+ T cells from blood. These receptors were taken from a human donor in good health. CDR3s include the opening cysteine and the closing phenylalanine or tryptophan. Each record gives: V gene, CDR3 length, CDR3 protein.

TRBV6-1 | 16 | CASSEGGWRGGDTQYF
TRBV28 | 19 | CASSLSIGSGGPSTDTQYF
TRBV5-6 | 16 | CASSLGGRGGGNTIYF
TRBV27 | 17 | CASSSPGVGGANSPLHF
TRBV7-8 | 15 | CASSWRGIPTDTQYF
TRBV6-4 | 16 | CATFVPGQGRHEKLFF
TRBV29-1 | 14 | CSVDVLAAVNEQFF
TRBV30 | 15 | CAWSLLIAGANVLTF
TRBV6-1 | 11 | CASSIAPAQYF
TRBV5-1 | 17 | CASNPTGTGTSTDTQYF
TRBV28 | 17 | CASSSILRGLAGNTIYF
TRBV7-2 | 15 | CASSQPDRYPYEQYF
TRBV5-6 | 16 | CASSLGQGESQGAQHF
TRBV7-4 | 16 | CASSLPISSGANVLTF
TRBV5-6 | 17 | CASSLGVGLLVNYGYTF
TRBV13 | 12 | CASSRGLNEQFF
TRBV9 | 15 | CASSVGLAGDGEQFF
TRBV13 | 12 | CASSFRTGELFF
TRBV28 | 14 | CASKPRVGNQPQHF
TRBV2 | 20 | CASSGVGQGVSPSSTDTQYF
TRBV4-1 | 16 | CASSQEFSGGTDTQYF
TRBV5-5 | 16 | CASSLEGTGSDTEAFF
TRBV7-8 | 15 | CASSLLGVGAGELFF
TRBV7-9 | 15 | CASSLGQGGGTEAFF
TRBV1 | 14 | CTSNWRQLKSEQFF
TRBV10-2 | 13 | CASRPGGYNEQFF
TRBV4-3 | 15 | CASSETSGGSGELFF
TRBV19 | 17 | CASSRVWGLATNEKLFF
TRBV2 | 18 | CASSEATLGQRRKEKLFF
TRBV19 | 15 | CASTISGAVTDTQYF
TRBV11-2 | 15 | CASSAEAGSGNTIYF
TRBV6-5 | 14 | CASSPDRMNSPLHF
TRBV6-4 | 15 | CASSGAGGPEETQYF
TRBV2 | 13 | CASSGGRNTEAFF
TRBV15 | 14 | CATSRVRGRGEQFF
TRBV5-8 | 14 | CASSLLGASYEQYF
TRBV4-1 | 15 | CASSQDGTGDEKLFF
TRBV13 | 13 | CASSPLMRTEAFF
TRBV27 | 13 | CASSRGYTDTQYF
TRBV7-9 | 14 | CASSFGDRANIQYF
TRBV7-9 | 12 | CASSLPGTEAFF
TRBV18 | 17 | CASSLTLSGGITDTQYF
TRBV14 | 14 | CASSQSGSNYGYTF
TRBV7-7 | 14 | CASGLAGAKETQYF
TRBV27 | 12 | CASGYGVPEAFF
TRBV27 | 15 | CASSLQAGAMSGYTF
TRBV4-1 | 17 | CASSQDWGGMSSTEAFF
TRBV10-3 | 18 | CAISGTDFTTNPNYGYTF
TRBV7-9 | 15 | CASSGREIGTDTQYF
TRBV6-1 | 12 | CATKAGDYEQYF
TRBV6-1 | 15 | CASTGGIGVQETQYF
TRBV7-9 | 16 | CASSLAWGLHTGELFF
TRBV5-1 | 15 | CASSGGGNRPYGYTF